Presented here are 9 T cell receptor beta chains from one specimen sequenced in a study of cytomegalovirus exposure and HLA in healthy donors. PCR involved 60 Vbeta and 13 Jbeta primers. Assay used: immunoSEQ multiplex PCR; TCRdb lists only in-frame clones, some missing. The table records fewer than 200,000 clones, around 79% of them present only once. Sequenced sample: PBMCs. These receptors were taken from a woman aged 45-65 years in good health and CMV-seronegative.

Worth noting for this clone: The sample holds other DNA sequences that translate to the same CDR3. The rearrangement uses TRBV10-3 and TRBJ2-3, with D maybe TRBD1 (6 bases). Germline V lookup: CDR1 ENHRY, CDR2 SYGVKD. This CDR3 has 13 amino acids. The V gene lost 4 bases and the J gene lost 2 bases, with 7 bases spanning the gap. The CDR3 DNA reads TGTGCCATCAGTGGACAGGACACAGATACGCAGTATTTT. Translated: CAISGQDTDTQYF.

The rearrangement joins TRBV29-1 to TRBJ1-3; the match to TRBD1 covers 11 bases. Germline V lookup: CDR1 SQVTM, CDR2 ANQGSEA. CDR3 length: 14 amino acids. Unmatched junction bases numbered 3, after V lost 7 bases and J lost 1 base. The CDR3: CSAGQGGSGNTIYF. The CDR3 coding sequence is TGCAGCGCGGGACAGGGGGGATCTGGAAACACCATATATTTT.

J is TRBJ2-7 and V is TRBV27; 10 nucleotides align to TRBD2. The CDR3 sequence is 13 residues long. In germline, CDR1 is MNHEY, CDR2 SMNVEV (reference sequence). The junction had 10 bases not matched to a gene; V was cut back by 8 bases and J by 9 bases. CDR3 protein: CASRLAGSPGQYF. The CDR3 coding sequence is TGTGCCAGCCGACTAGCGGGTTCTCCTGGGCAGTACTTC.

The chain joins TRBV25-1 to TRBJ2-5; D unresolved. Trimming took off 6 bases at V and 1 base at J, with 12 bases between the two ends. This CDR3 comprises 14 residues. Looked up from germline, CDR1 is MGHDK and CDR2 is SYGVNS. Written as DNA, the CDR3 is TGTGCCAGCAGGGAGTGGCAGACCCAAGAGACCCAGTACTTC. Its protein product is CASREWQTQETQYF.

The CDR3 region is CASNLETIYF. The CDR3 DNA follows: TGTGCCAGCAACTTGGAGACCATATATTTT. V gene TRBV7-9 combines with J gene TRBJ1-3; no reliable D call. The CDR3 has 10 amino acids. V was shortened by 7 bases and J by 10 bases, with 8 bases between the two germline ends. Germline lookup yields CDR1 SEHNR and CDR2 FQNEAQ (reference sequence).

CDR3 DNA sequence: TGCGCCAGCAGTCCTCTAGCGGGAGGATACAATGAGCAGTTCTTC. Encoded protein: CASSPLAGGYNEQFF. V is TRBV10-1 and J is TRBJ2-1; 11 bases agree with TRBD2. The germline V gene encodes CDR1 WNHNN and CDR2 SYGVQD (reference sequence). V lost 5 bases, J lost 4 bases, and 4 bases stayed unmatched. CDR3 size: 15 residues.

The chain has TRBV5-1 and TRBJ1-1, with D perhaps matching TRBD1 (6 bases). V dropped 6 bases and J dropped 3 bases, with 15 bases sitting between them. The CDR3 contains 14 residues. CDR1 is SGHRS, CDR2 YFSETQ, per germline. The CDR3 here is CASTTQGGDTEAFF. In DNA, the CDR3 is TGCGCCAGCACCACACAGGGCGGTGACACTGAAGCTTTCTTT.

The CDR3 loop is CASRTGHPNEKLFF. In nucleotides, the CDR3 is TGTGCCAGTAGGACGGGACATCCTAATGAAAAACTGTTTTTT. V is TRBV19 and J is TRBJ1-4; tentative D call: TRBD1 (6 bases). This CDR3 has 14 amino acids. V lost 6 bases, J lost 3 bases, and 11 bases lay in between. Germline V gene lookup returns CDR1 LNHDA and CDR2 SQIVND (reference sequence).

The CDR3 spells CASSPRHGSPYEQYF. CDR3 bases: TGTGCCAGTAGTCCCAGGCATGGGAGTCCCTACGAGCAGTACTTC. This rearrangement joins TRBV19 to TRBJ2-7, with D perhaps TRBD2 (5 bases). V was cut by 5 bases and J by 2 bases, with 16 bases left in between. The CDR3 runs to 15 residues. Germline V gene sequence: CDR1 LNHDA, CDR2 SQIVND (reference sequence).